This TCR beta chain derives from a study of T cells in women clearing cervical HPV infection. The study, taken as a whole, reports: Controls had more TRBV6-7 (about 0.16%) than cases (approximately 0.11%). Each sample's T-cell count was unknown, possibly confounding richness. CIN3+ cases had significantly higher TCR richness than controls; evenness did not differ.

Prevalent HPV16 infections were excluded; only incident single HPV16 infections included. V lost 2 bases, J lost 7 bases, and 4 bases stayed unmatched. CDR3 size: 15 residues. The germline V gene has CDR1 DFQATT and CDR2 SNEGSKA (reference sequence). Generated by immunoSEQ multiplex PCR, the TCRdb table keeps only in-frame clones and is missing some. Across tens of thousands of clones, the top ten clones capture under 25% of the sample. Comments on this clone: The antigen is not known. Coverage ceases 3 residues before the CDR3 finishes, and the germline J gene fills in the end.

The V gene is TRBV20-1, the J gene TRBJ2-1, with TRBD2 identical over 14 bases. The sequenced sample was blood buffy coat. This sequence originates from a woman aged 18-70 years with a cervical HPV16 infection that either progressed to CIN3+ or cleared (not recorded which). The sequenced CDR3 bases are TGCAGTGCTAGACGACTAGCGGGAGGGCAGAATGAG. Translation: CSARRLAGGQNE. The entire CDR3 is CSARRLAGGQNEQFF.